This T cell receptor beta chain appears in the sequencing data of a study of blood T cells in healthy people across ages. This clonotype was seen repeatedly, ten times or more. Its matching antigen is unknown. A J-beta primer mix and a sample-barcoded 5' primer were used in a second PCR of about 6 to 12 cycles. In TCRdb, the 5' RACE reads were re-called with MiXCR into one record per CDR3 protein. In the table there are approximately 730,000 distinct CDR3 sequences, about 55% of which are singletons. Study-level results: In long-lived donors, naive CD4+ cell counts and diversity exceeded those of aged donors.

V gave up 7 bases and J gave up 3 bases; unmatched junction bases: 0. Germline V gene sequence: CDR1 KGHDR, CDR2 SFDVKD. The CDR3 spans 13 residues. This receptor was taken from an elderly man in good health. The sample taken for sequencing was blood. J is TRBJ1-1 and V is TRBV24-1; 11 bases align to TRBD1. The CDR3 reads CATRGQGDTEAFF. The CDR3 DNA follows: TGTGCCACCAGGGGACAGGGGGACACTGAAGCTTTCTTT.